The entry below describes one TCR beta chain. Its antigen is currently unknown. The PCR had 60 Vbeta and 13 Jbeta primers. TCRdb keeps only in-frame clones here, not all; method: immunoSEQ multiplex PCR. The sample carries fewer than 130,000 clones, 60% to 85% recorded once. The data derive from a study of cytomegalovirus exposure and HLA in healthy donors. General study points: An analysis was carried out at a later point. It showed that HLA-associated TCR beta chains were more clonally expanded than equally common non-associated chains.

Germline V lookup: CDR1 SEHNR, CDR2 FQNEAQ (reference sequence). CDR3 length: 14 amino acids. Trimming stripped 2 bases from V and 4 bases from J, with 11 bases between. This sequence joins TRBV7-9 and TRBJ1-2, with D tentatively TRBD1 (5 bases). This TCR was sampled from a female donor in good health and CMV-seropositive. Sequenced material: PBMCs. The CDR3 region is CASSLQYGGYGYTF. The DNA of the CDR3 is TGTGCCAGCAGCTTACAATACGGGGGCTATGGCTACACCTTC.